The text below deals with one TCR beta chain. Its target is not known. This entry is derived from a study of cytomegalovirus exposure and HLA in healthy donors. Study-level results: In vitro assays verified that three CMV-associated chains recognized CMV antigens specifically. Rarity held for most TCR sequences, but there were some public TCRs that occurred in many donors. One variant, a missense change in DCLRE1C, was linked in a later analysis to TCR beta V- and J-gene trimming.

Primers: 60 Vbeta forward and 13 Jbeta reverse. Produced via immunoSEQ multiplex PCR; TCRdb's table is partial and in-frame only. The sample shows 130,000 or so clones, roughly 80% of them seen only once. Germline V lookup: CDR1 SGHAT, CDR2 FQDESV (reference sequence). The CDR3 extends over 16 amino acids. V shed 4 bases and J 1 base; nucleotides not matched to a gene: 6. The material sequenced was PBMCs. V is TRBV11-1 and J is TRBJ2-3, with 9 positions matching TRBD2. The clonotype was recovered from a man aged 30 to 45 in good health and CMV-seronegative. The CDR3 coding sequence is TGTGCCAGCAGCTATAGCGGGGGAAACTGCACAGATACGCAGTATTTT. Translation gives CASSYSGGNCTDTQYF.